Listed here are 30 T cell receptor beta chains from one sample, sequenced in a study of blood T cell repertoires in COVID-19. Some clones are missing from TCRdb's copy, which holds only in-frame ones; the method was immunoSEQ multiplex PCR. The sample holds over 150,000 clones, roughly 86% seen once. Material for sequencing was peripheral blood. Every receptor here comes from a woman of 80 years or more with COVID-19, enrolled during active disease.

This clone appeared a single time. This chain links TRBV18 with TRBJ2-1; TRBD1 is a possible D gene (6 bases). Germline loops: CDR1 KGHSH, CDR2 LQKENI. This CDR3 is built from 19 residues. The V gene lost 2 bases and the J gene lost 5 bases, with 25 bases spanning the gap. This CDR3 is CASSPSLTLGVAGDNEQFF. CDR3 nucleotide sequence: TGTGCCAGCTCACCAAGTTTAACGTTAGGGGTCGCAGGGGACAATGAGCAGTTCTTC.

The V gene is TRBV18, the J gene TRBJ1-2; a weak D match, TRBD1 (5 bases). The germline V gene has CDR1 KGHSH and CDR2 LQKENI. The V end lost 4 bases, the J end lost 6 bases, and 12 bases lay between the germline ends. This CDR3 spans 13 amino acids. In nucleotides, the CDR3 is TGTGCCAGCTCACGGTCAGGGTTGGATGGCTACACCTTC. Amino acids: CASSRSGLDGYTF. The complete variable domain, with remaining parts taken from reference TRBV18 and TRBJ1-2, reads NAGVMQNPRHLVRRRGQEARLRCSPMKGHSHVYWYRQLPEEGLKFMVYLQKENIIDESGMPKERFSAEFPKEGPSILRIQQVVRGDSAAYFCASSRSGLDGYTFGSGTRLTVV.

The chain links TRBV7-2 to TRBJ2-3; 8 nucleotides line up with TRBD2. J was trimmed by 2 bases and V by 5 bases; bases with no gene match: 12. This CDR3 has 17 residues. The germline V gene has CDR1 SGHTA and CDR2 FQGNSA. The CDR3: CASSPPGVAGSTDTQYF. The DNA for the CDR3 is TGTGCCAGCAGCCCCCCGGGGGTAGCGGGATCCACAGATACGCAGTATTTT.

This chain links TRBV2 with TRBJ1-3; D unresolved. The germline V gene has CDR1 SNHLY and CDR2 FYNNEI. The V gene lost 4 bases and the J gene lost 0 bases, with 10 bases spanning the gap. This CDR3 comprises 15 residues. This CDR3 reads CASSVDSLSGNTIYF. Written as DNA, the CDR3 is TGTGCCAGCAGTGTCGATAGTCTCTCTGGAAACACCATATATTTT.

The V call is TRBV3-1 (or the pseudogene TRBV3-2), the J call TRBJ2-1; tentatively, D is TRBD2 (5 bases). Per germline, CDR1 LGHDT and CDR2 YNNKEL (reference sequence). The CDR3 totals 15 residues. Trimming stripped 0 bases from V and 6 bases from J, with 12 bases between. The CDR3 DNA sequence: TGTGCCAGCAGCCAAGATCACGGGAAGGCCAATGAGCAGTTCTTC. It specifies CASSQDHGKANEQFF.

In its sample, this clone was seen a few times. The genes are TRBV4-3 and TRBJ2-1; D might be TRBD2 (5 bases). CDR1 is LGHNA, CDR2 YSLEER, per germline. The ends were cut back, 0 bases at V and 3 bases at J, with 9 bases in the middle. The length of the CDR3 is 15 residues. The CDR3 DNA sequence: TGCGCCAGCAGCCAAGAAATTGACTACTACAATGAGCAGTTCTTC. It translates to CASSQEIDYYNEQFF.

This chain joins TRBV15 and TRBJ2-3, with 10 bases identical to TRBD2. Germline values: CDR1 LNHNV, CDR2 YYDKDF (reference sequence). The CDR3 has 17 amino acids. Trimming removed 1 base from V and 4 bases from J; junction bases left unmatched: 8. The CDR3 sequence is CATSRAPSGSGADTQYF. The CDR3 nucleotides are TGTGCCACCAGCAGAGCCCCTAGCGGGAGTGGTGCAGATACGCAGTATTTT.

J is TRBJ2-7 and V is TRBV29-1, with 8 nucleotides matching TRBD2. The CDR3 is 14 amino acids. The V and J ends lost 4 bases and 1 base, in that order; junction bases with no gene match: 6. Germline V gene lookup returns CDR1 SQVTM and CDR2 ANQGSEA. DNA of the CDR3: TGCAGCGTTGCCTCAGCGGGAGAATCCTACGAGCAGTACTTC. Translating it yields CSVASAGESYEQYF.

This rearrangement joins TRBV7-2 to TRBJ1-5; D is possibly TRBD1 (5 bases). The CDR3 is 15 residues long. Per germline, CDR1 SGHTA and CDR2 FQGNSA. V gave up 1 base and J gave up 4 bases, with 11 bases separating them. The CDR3 spells CASSLVQGGNQPQHF. DNA of the CDR3: TGTGCCAGCAGCTTAGTCCAGGGCGGAAATCAGCCCCAGCATTTT.

This chain links TRBV3-1 (or the pseudogene TRBV3-2) with TRBJ1-1; no clear D. Germline CDR1 reads LGHDT; CDR2 reads YNNKEL (reference sequence). V lost 2 bases, J lost 4 bases, and 14 bases lay in between. This CDR3 comprises 15 residues. CDR3: CASSQSPGSGTEAFF. The CDR3 DNA is TGTGCCAGCAGCCAAAGTCCCGGTAGCGGCACTGAAGCTTTCTTT.

The count of this clone is one. This sample includes further DNA sequences coding for the same CDR3. V gene TRBV18 combines with J gene TRBJ2-2; the D is unclear. The CDR3 runs to 13 residues. The ends were cut back, 3 bases at V and 4 bases at J, with 6 bases in the middle. Germline CDR1 and CDR2: KGHSH and LQKENI. The CDR3 region is CASSPGPTGELFF. In DNA, the CDR3 is TGTGCCAGCTCACCGGGCCCCACCGGGGAGCTGTTTTTT.

V gene TRBV10-3 combines with J gene TRBJ1-1; D unclear. CDR1 is ENHRY, CDR2 SYGVKD, per germline. This CDR3 spans 14 amino acids. Trimming cost V 6 bases and J 4 bases, with 15 bases left between them. The CDR3 nucleotides read TGTGCCATCAGGGAGGCGGAGGGATCCACTGAAGCTTTCTTT. Protein product: CAIREAEGSTEAFF.

Only a few counts were recorded for this clone. The V call is TRBV6-2 or TRBV6-3, the J call TRBJ2-1, with TRBD2 matching 9 bases. CDR3 length: 17 amino acids. CDR1 and CDR2 (germline): MNHEY, SVGEGT. The V gene end was trimmed by 0 bases and the J gene end by 4 bases; junction bases not matched to a gene: 7. DNA for the CDR3: TGTGCCAGCAGTTACTCTCAAACTAGCGGGTCGTACAATGAGCAGTTCTTC. It specifies CASSYSQTSGSYNEQFF.

The V and J genes are TRBV5-4 and TRBJ2-3; a weak D match, TRBD1 (6 bases). CDR3 length: 14 amino acids. The germline gives CDR1 SGHNT, CDR2 YYREEE (reference sequence). V was shortened by 5 bases and J by 6 bases, with 16 bases between the two germline ends. The CDR3 loop reads CASRRGERGDTQYF. For the CDR3, the DNA is TGTGCCAGCAGAAGAGGAGAGAGGGGGGATACGCAGTATTTT.

The V and J genes are TRBV10-3 and TRBJ2-7; 8 nucleotides agree with TRBD1. Germline lookup yields CDR1 ENHRY and CDR2 SYGVKD. CDR3 length: 12 residues. Trimming at V came to 10 bases and at J to 3 bases, leaving 5 bases not matched to a gene. CDR3 in amino acids: CASAGTGYEQYF. The CDR3 nucleotides are TGTGCCAGTGCCGGGACAGGCTACGAGCAGTACTTC.

The chain links TRBV7-2 to TRBJ2-3; TRBD1 is a possible D gene (5 bases). The germline CDR1 and CDR2 sequences are SGHTA and FQGNSA. The V end lost 2 bases, the J end lost 3 bases, and 9 bases lay between the germline ends. The CDR3 consists of 14 residues. The CDR3 bases are TGTGCCAGCAGCTTATGGGGCAATACAGATACGCAGTATTTT. This gives the protein CASSLWGNTDTQYF.

The chain links TRBV3-1 (or the pseudogene TRBV3-2) to TRBJ2-7; TRBD1 aligns across 8 bases. V was pared by 4 bases and J by 8 bases, with 16 bases of the junction left unmatched. This CDR3 has 16 amino acids. Germline values: CDR1 LGHDT, CDR2 YNNKEL (reference sequence). CDR3 region: CASSPQGAGGVIQQYF. CDR3 nucleotides: TGTGCCAGCAGCCCCCAGGGGGCGGGTGGGGTGATACAGCAGTACTTC.

V usage is TRBV28 and J usage is TRBJ2-2; 12 bases are a match to TRBD2. The CDR3 contains 17 residues. Trimming cost V 1 base and J 7 bases; bases outside gene matches: 7. Germline V gene data show CDR1 as MDHEN and CDR2 as SYDVKM. Written as DNA, the CDR3 is TGTGCCAGCAGTTTATCTAGCGGGAGGGCTCTTGGCGGGGAGCTGTTTTTT. Protein: CASSLSSGRALGGELFF.

Concerning this clone itself: In the same sample, other DNA sequences code for this CDR3. The V gene is TRBV9, the J gene TRBJ1-1; no reliable D call. The CDR3 is 14 residues long. Germline V gives CDR1 SGDLS, CDR2 YYNGEE. V gave up 0 bases and J gave up 2 bases, with 8 bases separating them. Written as DNA, the CDR3 is TGTGCCAGCAGCGTAGGTAACAGAAACACTGAAGCTTTCTTT. Its protein is CASSVGNRNTEAFF.

This clone was picked up a small number of times. The chain employs TRBV10-3 and TRBJ1-2; D ambiguous. This CDR3 spans 13 amino acids. CDR1 is ENHRY, CDR2 SYGVKD, per germline. V was trimmed by 5 bases and J by 3 bases, leaving 10 bases between them. The CDR3 bases are TGTGCCATCAGTCAAAACCGGGACTATGGCTACACCTTC. This codes for CAISQNRDYGYTF.

The genes are TRBV6-5 and TRBJ2-5; tentative D call: TRBD2 (5 bases). Trimming stripped 10 bases from V and 7 bases from J, with 13 bases between. The CDR3 has 11 amino acids. Germline-derived CDR1 and CDR2 are MNHEY and SVGAGI. CDR3 region: CATGLMGTQYF. The CDR3 bases are TGTGCCACTGGACTCATGGGGACCCAGTACTTC.

J is TRBJ1-4 and V is TRBV6-5; D unclear. Germline V gene sequence: CDR1 MNHEY, CDR2 SVGAGI. CDR3 length: 13 amino acids. CDR3 loop: CASGLSKIEKLFF. CDR3 DNA: TGTGCGTCTGGGCTTTCTAAGATCGAAAAACTGTTTTTT.

CDR3 amino acids: CASSKGQGTNTEAFF. As DNA, the CDR3 is TGTGCCAGCAGCAAGGGACAGGGAACGAACACTGAAGCTTTCTTT. V usage is TRBV3-1 (or the pseudogene TRBV3-2) and J usage is TRBJ1-1, with TRBD1 identical over 9 bases. CDR3 length: 15 amino acids. The germline gives CDR1 LGHDT, CDR2 YNNKEL (reference sequence). With 5 bases clipped from V and 1 base from J, the junction kept 5 bases outside the gene matches.

V and J are TRBV7-9 and TRBJ1-1; D remains ambiguous. Per germline, CDR1 SEHNR and CDR2 FQNEAQ (reference sequence). This CDR3 spans 15 amino acids. V lost 1 base to trimming and J lost 6 bases, with 15 bases between them. The CDR3 protein is CASSLGGTDWAEAFF. The CDR3 nucleotides read TGTGCCAGCAGCTTAGGCGGAACCGATTGGGCTGAAGCTTTCTTT.

V and J are TRBV12-5 and TRBJ1-1, with a tentative D call TRBD1 (5 bases). Trimming left V 2 bases short and J 3 bases short, with 13 bases between. The CDR3 consists of 15 residues. CDR1 is LGHNT, CDR2 FRNRAP, per germline. This CDR3 reads CASGLMEGSHTEAFF. The CDR3 region has the DNA TGTGCTAGTGGTTTGATGGAGGGGAGTCACACTGAAGCTTTCTTT. Variable domain in full (rest from reference TRBV12-5 and TRBJ1-1): DARVTQTPRHKVTEMGQEVTMRCQPILGHNTVFWYRQTMMQGLELLAYFRNRAPLDDSGMPKDRFSAEMPDATLATLKIQPSEPRDSAVYFCASGLMEGSHTEAFFGQGTRLTVV.

The J gene is TRBJ1-2, the V gene TRBV10-3; 8 positions agree with TRBD1. Unmatched junction bases numbered 14, after V lost 3 bases and J lost 8 bases. The germline gives CDR1 ENHRY, CDR2 SYGVKD. This CDR3 spans 16 amino acids. The CDR3 nucleotides are TGTGCCATCAGTGAAGGTCCGGGACAGGCGTTCCGGGGCTACACCTTC. This codes for CAISEGPGQAFRGYTF.

The genes are TRBV9 and TRBJ2-1; tentatively, D is TRBD2 (6 bases). V dropped 2 bases and J dropped 7 bases, with 16 bases sitting between them. The CDR3 is 15 amino acids. The V gene's germline CDR1 is SGDLS and CDR2 YYNGEE. The CDR3 coding sequence is TGTGCCAGCAGCGTCTCTAGCGCTCCCTGGAATGAGCAGTTCTTC. Amino acid sequence: CASSVSSAPWNEQFF.

The rearrangement uses TRBV14 and TRBJ1-1; D ambiguous. The germline V and J ends were trimmed by 0 bases and 10 bases, with 15 bases remaining between them. Per germline, CDR1 SGHDN and CDR2 FVKESK. This CDR3 comprises 14 residues. CDR3 sequence (DNA): TGTGCCAGCAGCCAAGAAATGAACGTTTTCGGAGCTTTCTTT. It encodes CASSQEMNVFGAFF.

V usage is TRBV3-1 (or the pseudogene TRBV3-2) and J usage is TRBJ2-5; TRBD1 is a possible D gene (6 bases). The V end was cut by 6 bases, the J end by 5 bases, with 10 bases between. This CDR3 region has 12 residues. Germline assignment: CDR1 LGHDT and CDR2 YNNKEL (reference sequence). The CDR3 DNA reads TGTGCCAGCAGTCCTACAGGGGAGACCCAGTACTTC. This sequence encodes CASSPTGETQYF.

This chain connects TRBV27 to TRBJ1-3, with unresolved D. The V end lost 3 bases, the J end lost 0 bases, and 3 bases lay between the germline ends. This CDR3 contains 13 residues. Germline CDR1 reads MNHEY; CDR2 reads SMNVEV (reference sequence). DNA for the CDR3: TGTGCCAGCAGTTTTCTCTCTGGAAACACCATATATTTT. Translated, it gives CASSFLSGNTIYF.